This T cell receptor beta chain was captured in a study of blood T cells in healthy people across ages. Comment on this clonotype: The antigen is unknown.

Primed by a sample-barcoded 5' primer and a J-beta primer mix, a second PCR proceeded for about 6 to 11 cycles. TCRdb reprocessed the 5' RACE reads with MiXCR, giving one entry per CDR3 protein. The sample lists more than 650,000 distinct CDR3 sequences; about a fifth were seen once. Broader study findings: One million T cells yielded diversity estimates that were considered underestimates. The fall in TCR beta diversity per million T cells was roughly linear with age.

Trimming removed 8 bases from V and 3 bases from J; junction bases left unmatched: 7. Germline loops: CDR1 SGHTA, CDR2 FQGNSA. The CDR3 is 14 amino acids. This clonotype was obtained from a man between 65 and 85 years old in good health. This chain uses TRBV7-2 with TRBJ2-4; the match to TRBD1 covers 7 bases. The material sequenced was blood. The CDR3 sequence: CASGTGVVKNIQYF. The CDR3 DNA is TGTGCCAGCGGCACAGGGGTGGTCAAAAACATTCAGTACTTC.